What follows describes a single T cell receptor (beta chain). The V gene's germline CDR1 is MDHEN and CDR2 SYDVKM. This CDR3 region has 15 residues. Deletions cut 2 bases from V and 10 bases from J, with 20 bases between. Generated by immunoSEQ multiplex PCR, the TCRdb table keeps only in-frame clones and is missing some. The sample contains roughly 330,000 clones, approximately 90% of which appear only once. The sample comes from a study of blood T cell repertoires in COVID-19. Across the study: Acute and convalescent COVID-19 specimens originated in the United States, Italy and Spain.

The V and J genes are TRBV28 and TRBJ1-2; the D gene is possibly TRBD1 (6 bases). The sequence derives from a woman aged 50 to 65 with active or convalescent COVID-19. The source material was peripheral blood. CDR3 nucleotide sequence: TGTGCCAGCAGTTTAGTCACAGGGAGGGGCCGTCTCTACACCTTC. It codes for CASSLVTGRGRLYTF.